Described below is a single TCR beta chain sequence and its context. Profiled with immunoSEQ multiplex PCR; TCRdb holds only in-frame clones, not every one. The table includes 250,000 to 350,000 clones, about 87% detected once. The CDR3 contains 16 residues. CDR1 is KGHSH, CDR2 LQKENI, per germline. Losses at the gene ends were 3 bases for V and 7 bases for J; bases not matched to a gene: 10. The data stem from a study of blood T cell repertoires in COVID-19. The chain joins TRBV18 to TRBJ2-1, with TRBD1 matching over 9 bases. The specimen was PBMCs or T cells enriched from blood (not recorded which). The receptor was derived from a woman aged 45-65 years who had recovered from COVID-19. CDR3 sequence reads: CASSPSTGGRSNEQFF. CDR3 coding DNA: TGTGCCAGCTCACCTTCGACAGGGGGTCGGTCGAATGAGCAGTTCTTC.